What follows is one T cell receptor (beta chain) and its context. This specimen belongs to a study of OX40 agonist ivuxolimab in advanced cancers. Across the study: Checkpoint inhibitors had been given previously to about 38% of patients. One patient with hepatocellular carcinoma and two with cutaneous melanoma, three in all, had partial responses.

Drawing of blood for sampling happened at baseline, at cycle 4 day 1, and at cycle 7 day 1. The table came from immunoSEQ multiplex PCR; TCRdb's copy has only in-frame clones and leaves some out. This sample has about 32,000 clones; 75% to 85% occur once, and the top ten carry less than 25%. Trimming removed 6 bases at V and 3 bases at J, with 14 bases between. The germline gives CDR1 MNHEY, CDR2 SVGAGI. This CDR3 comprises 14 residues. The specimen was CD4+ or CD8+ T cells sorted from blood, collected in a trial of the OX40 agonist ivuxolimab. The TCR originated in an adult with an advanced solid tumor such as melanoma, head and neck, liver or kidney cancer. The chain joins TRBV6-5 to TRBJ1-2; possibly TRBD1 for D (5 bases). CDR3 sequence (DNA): TGTGCCAGCAGCTCCTTATCGGGGCACTATGGCTACACCTTC. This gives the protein CASSSLSGHYGYTF.